This is a list of T cell receptor beta chains from one sample in a study of blood T cell repertoires in COVID-19. Measured with immunoSEQ multiplex PCR; TCRdb has only the in-frame clones, and not every one. Of a few hundred thousand clones listed, 86% are singletons. Sequenced material: peripheral blood. The receptors here all came from a man in his thirties or forties who had recovered from COVID-19. Each CDR3 is given with its conserved first and last residue. The D gene is left open where the match is weak. Only some rows state a clone size, as once, few, many or a class for expanded clones.

>NA|TRBJ2-7|TRBD2|TRBV6-6
CASSSWTSGAYEQYF
TGTGCCAGCAGTTCGTGGACTAGCGGGGCCTACGAGCAGTACTTC
>NA|TRBJ1-2|NA|TRBV5-6
CASSPLGGAGGYTF
TGTGCCAGCAGCCCTCTTGGGGGGGCCGGCGGCTACACCTTC
>NA|TRBJ1-6|NA|TRBV2
CASSDSRILNSPLHF
TGTGCCAGCAGTGACTCGCGGATACTAAATTCACCCCTCCACTTT
>NA|TRBJ2-7|TRBD1|TRBV7-9
CASSQGQESYEQYF
TGTGCCAGCAGCCAGGGACAGGAGAGCTACGAGCAGTACTTC
>NA|TRBJ2-2|NA|TRBV6-5
CASNLDRLTGELFF
TGTGCCAGCAACCTCGACAGGCTGACCGGGGAGCTGTTTTTT
>few|TRBJ1-6|TRBD1|TRBV9
CASSASRGQQNSPLHF
TGTGCCAGCAGCGCATCCCGGGGACAGCAGAATTCACCCCTCCACTTT
>NA|TRBJ1-1|NA|TRBV7-2
CASSRQQNTEAFF
TGTGCCAGCAGCCGACAGCAAAACACTGAAGCTTTCTTT
>NA|TRBJ2-3|NA|TRBV19
CASGRGFLTDTQYF
TGTGCCAGTGGACGGGGGTTTCTGACAGATACGCAGTATTTT
>NA|TRBJ2-2|NA|TRBV7-2
CASSLLNVGELFF
TGTGCCAGCAGTCTATTGAATGTCGGGGAGCTGTTTTTT
>NA|TRBJ1-2|NA|TRBV11-2
CASSQIRDSMGGYTF
TGTGCCAGCAGCCAAATCCGGGACTCTATGGGTGGCTACACCTTC
>NA|TRBJ2-5|NA|TRBV30
CAWNHGLARETQYF
TGTGCCTGGAACCACGGGCTAGCCAGGGAGACCCAGTACTTC